This T cell receptor (beta chain) was sequenced in a study of early stage breast cancer tumors. Study-wide results and limits: Comparing each tissue with blood distinguished tumor from normal in about 85% of the 16 patients. Compared with adjacent normal breast tissue, tumors showed 2 to 2.5-fold greater T cell density and higher clonality. Most shared enriched TCRB sequences were commonly generated ones. Unsorted bulk genomic DNA sequencing lacked pairing and functional marker data.

Measured with immunoSEQ multiplex PCR; TCRdb has only the in-frame clones, and not every one. The sample consists of about 72,000 clones, more than 60% of them appearing once. This CDR3 is 14 amino acids long. V lost 6 bases and J lost 4; bases outside the gene matches: 4. CDR1 is MNHNS and CDR2 is SASEGT in the germline V gene. A word on this clone: The target antigen is unknown.

The sequencing input was blood. The rearrangement joins TRBV6-1 to TRBJ2-3, with 10 bases identical to TRBD2. The receptor comes from a person in their 60s with breast cancer. The CDR3 loop is CASRFSGGADTQYF. The CDR3 DNA reads TGTGCCAGCAGGTTCAGCGGGGGGGCAGATACGCAGTATTTT.